The rows below give T cell receptor beta chains drawn from one sample of a study of blood T cell repertoires in COVID-19. This table comes from immunoSEQ multiplex PCR, and its TCRdb copy is limited to in-frame clones, with some not included. The sample carries approximately 140,000 clones, about 87% recorded once. Sequencing was carried out using PBMCs or T cells enriched from blood (not recorded which). These receptors were obtained from a man aged 45-65 years in a cohort exposed to, infected with or recovered from COVID-19 (not recorded which). Both conserved end residues are part of each CDR3. Fields, in order: CDR3 protein, CDR3 DNA, D gene, J gene, clone size, V gene. D genes are given only for firm matches. Size is omitted from some rows. Given values are once, few, many or a class for expanded clones.

CASRLGRGGLETQYF TGTGCCAGCAGGCTAGGGAGAGGCGGGCTTGAGACCCAGTACTTC - TRBJ2-5 - TRBV28
CASSLRDTGGYTF TGTGCCAGCAGTTTACGGGACACGGGCGGCTACACCTTC - TRBJ1-2 - TRBV27
CASSWDRLNYGYTF TGTGCCAGCAGTTGGGACAGGCTTAACTATGGCTACACCTTC TRBD1 TRBJ1-2 few TRBV6-5
CASSYSAAGGFHEQFF TGTGCCAGCAGTTACTCGGCCGCGGGAGGGTTCCATGAGCAGTTCTTC TRBD2 TRBJ2-1 - TRBV6-5
CASSFQGRGETQYF TGTGCCAGCAGCTTCCAGGGGAGGGGAGAGACCCAGTACTTC - TRBJ2-5 - TRBV5-8
CASSQVLAGGDNEQFF TGTGCCAGCAGCCAAGTCCTAGCGGGGGGGGACAATGAGCAGTTCTTC TRBD2 TRBJ2-1 - TRBV4-2
CASSPGELNRGYTF TGTGCCAGCAGCCCGGGGGAGCTCAACCGTGGCTACACCTTC - TRBJ1-2 - TRBV7-8
CSVGRGGETQYF TGCAGCGTTGGGAGGGGAGGGGAGACCCAGTACTTC TRBD2 TRBJ2-5 - TRBV29-1
CASSQELAGYNEQFF TGCGCCAGCAGCCAAGAACTAGCGGGGTACAATGAGCAGTTCTTC TRBD2 TRBJ2-1 - TRBV4-1
CASRGSSYEQYF TGTGCCAGCAGAGGGAGCTCCTACGAGCAGTACTTC - TRBJ2-7 once TRBV18
CASRGTRASTGELFF TGTGCCAGTCGGGGGACTAGAGCTAGCACCGGGGAGCTGTTTTTT TRBD2 TRBJ2-2 - TRBV9
CASSMGGQGYEQYF TGCGCCAGCAGCATGGGGGGACAGGGCTACGAGCAGTACTTC TRBD1 TRBJ2-7 - TRBV5-1
CASSPQETQYF TGTGCCAGCAGTCCGCAGGAGACCCAGTACTTC - TRBJ2-5 - TRBV7-9
CASSFSGQSFTEAFF TGTGCCAGCAGTTTTTCGGGACAGAGTTTTACTGAAGCTTTCTTT TRBD1 TRBJ1-1 - TRBV6-5
CASSEGSGNTIYF TGCGCCAGCTCGGAGGGCTCTGGAAACACCATATATTTT - TRBJ1-3 - TRBV5-1
CASSEGTGTFEGYTF TGCGCCAGCAGCGAGGGGACAGGGACATTCGAAGGCTACACCTTC TRBD1 TRBJ1-2 few TRBV5-1
CASSPLWDSLYSNQPQHF TGTGCCAGCAGTCCCCTGTGGGACAGCCTGTATAGCAATCAGCCCCAGCATTTT TRBD1 TRBJ1-5 - TRBV7-8
CASSPNRDGDYGYTF TGTGCCAGCTCACCAAACCGGGATGGGGACTATGGCTACACCTTC - TRBJ1-2 - TRBV18
CASHSVGQDYGYTF TGTGCCAGCCACTCGGTGGGACAGGACTATGGCTACACCTTC TRBD1 TRBJ1-2 - TRBV19
CASSSGVLAKNIQYF TGTGCCAGCAGCTCGGGAGTCTTAGCCAAAAACATTCAGTACTTC - TRBJ2-4 - TRBV28
CATERVEGQGNTGELFF TGTGCCACCGAGCGAGTAGAGGGACAGGGGAACACCGGGGAGCTGTTTTTT TRBD1 TRBJ2-2 once TRBV24-1
CASSPGLAGGWQFF TGCGCCAGCTCGCCGGGACTAGCGGGGGGATGGCAGTTCTTC TRBD2 TRBJ2-1 - TRBV10-1
CASTAGGGHREQFF TGTGCCAGCACTGCGGGGGGGGGCCACAGGGAGCAGTTCTTC TRBD2 TRBJ2-1 - TRBV11-2
CASKRDIANTGELFF TGTGCCAGCAAGCGGGACATCGCGAACACCGGGGAGCTGTTTTTT - TRBJ2-2 - TRBV27
CASMRAGEGDTQYF TGCGCCAGCATGAGGGCAGGGGAGGGAGATACGCAGTATTTT - TRBJ2-3 - TRBV5-1